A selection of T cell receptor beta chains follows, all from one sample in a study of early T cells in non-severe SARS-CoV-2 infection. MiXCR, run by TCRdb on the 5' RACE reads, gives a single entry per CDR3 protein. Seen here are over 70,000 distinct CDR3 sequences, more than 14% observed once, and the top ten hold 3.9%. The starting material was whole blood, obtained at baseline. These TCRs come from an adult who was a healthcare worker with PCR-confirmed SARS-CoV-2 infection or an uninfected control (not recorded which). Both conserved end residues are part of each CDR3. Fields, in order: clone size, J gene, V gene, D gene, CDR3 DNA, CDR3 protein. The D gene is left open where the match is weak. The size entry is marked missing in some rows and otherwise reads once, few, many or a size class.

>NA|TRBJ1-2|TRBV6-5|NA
TGTGCCAGCAGTTACGACATGACCGGTTTTGGCTACACCTTC
CASSYDMTGFGYTF
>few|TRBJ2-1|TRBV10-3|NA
TGTGCCATCAGTGAGGGTGTTGGGACTCCCTACAATGAGCAGTTCTTC
CAISEGVGTPYNEQFF
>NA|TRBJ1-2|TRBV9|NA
TGTGCCAGCAGCGTAGAAGCAGCCGGCTATGGCTACACCTTC
CASSVEAAGYGYTF
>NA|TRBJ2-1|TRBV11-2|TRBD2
TGTGCCAGCAGCTTAGTAGTGAGGCCGGGGGAGCGGGAGAATCCGTTCTTC
CASSLVVRPGERENPFF
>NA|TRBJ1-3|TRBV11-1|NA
TGTGCCAGCAGCTTCGGCCACTCTGGAAACACCATATATTTT
CASSFGHSGNTIYF
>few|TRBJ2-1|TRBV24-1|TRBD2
TGTGCCACCAGTGATTTGCAAGGCGGGAGTCTAAGCAATGAGCAGTTCTTC
CATSDLQGGSLSNEQFF
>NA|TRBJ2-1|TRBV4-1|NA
TGCGCCAGCAGCCAAGATCAAGGGACTCAGCAGTTCTTC
CASSQDQGTQQFF
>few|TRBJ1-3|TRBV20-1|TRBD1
TGCAGTGCTAGACCCTCGGGACAGGGAGGTAGAAACACCATATATTTT
CSARPSGQGGRNTIYF
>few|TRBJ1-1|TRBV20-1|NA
TGCAGTGCTAGGAGAGGGGCCTGGCAGAACACTGAAGCTTTCTTT
CSARRGAWQNTEAFF
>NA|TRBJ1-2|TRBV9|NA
TGTGCCAGCAGCGTAGCGTCCACGAGCTACACCTTC
CASSVASTSYTF
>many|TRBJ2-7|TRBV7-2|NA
TGTGCCAGCAGCTTGACCCGGGGAGCTGACCTCTCCTACGAGCAGTACTTC
CASSLTRGADLSYEQYF
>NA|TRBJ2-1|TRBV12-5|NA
TGTGCTAGTGGTCCCGCCAATGAGCAGTTCTTC
CASGPANEQFF
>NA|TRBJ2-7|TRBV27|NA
TGTGCCAGCAGTTTCTCAGGGTCAACCTACGAGCAGTACTTC
CASSFSGSTYEQYF
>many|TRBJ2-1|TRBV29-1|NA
TGCACCGTGGGGGATTTGATCTACAATGAGCAGTTCTTC
CTVGDLIYNEQFF
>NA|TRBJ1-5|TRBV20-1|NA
TGCAGTGCTAGAGATATGGGGGGATTCAATCAGCCCCAGCATTTT
CSARDMGGFNQPQHF
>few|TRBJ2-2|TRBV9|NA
TGTGCCAGCAGCGTAGAAGCGGTGAACACCGGGGAGCTGTTTTTT
CASSVEAVNTGELFF
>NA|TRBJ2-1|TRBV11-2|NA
TGTGCCAGCAGCTTAGGCGGGACCAAGCAGTTCTTC
CASSLGGTKQFF
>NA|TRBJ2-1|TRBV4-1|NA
TGCGCCAGCAGCCAAGGGGAGGTGTTCTTC
CASSQGEVFF
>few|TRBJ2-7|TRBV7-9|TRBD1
TGTGCCAGCAGCACCGGACAGGGCCTCTACGAGCAGTACTTC
CASSTGQGLYEQYF
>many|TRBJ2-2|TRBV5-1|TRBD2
TGCGCCAGCAGCTTTCAGAGAGCGGGAGGGCGAACCGGGGAGCTGTTTTTT
CASSFQRAGGRTGELFF
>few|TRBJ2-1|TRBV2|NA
TGTGCCAGCGGCCGGGACCGTCTCAATGAGCAGTTCTTC
CASGRDRLNEQFF
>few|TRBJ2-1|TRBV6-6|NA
TGTGCCAGCGTTGGGCAACAGGGAAGTGCAGATGAGCAGTTCTTC
CASVGQQGSADEQFF
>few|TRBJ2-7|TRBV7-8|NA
TGTGCCAGCGCGAAGACGGGCATAACCTACGAGCAGTACTTC
CASAKTGITYEQYF
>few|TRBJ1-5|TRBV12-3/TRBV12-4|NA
TGTGCCAGCAGGCCAACAGGGAGGTACCAGCCCCAGCATTTT
CASRPTGRYQPQHF
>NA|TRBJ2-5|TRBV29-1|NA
TGCAGCGTTCGCCGGGGCCTAGAGACCCAGTACTTC
CSVRRGLETQYF
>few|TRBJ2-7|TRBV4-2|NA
TGTGCCAGCAGCCAGATAGGCACGACCTACGAGCAGTACTTC
CASSQIGTTYEQYF
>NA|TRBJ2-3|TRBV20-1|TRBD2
TGCAGTGCTATCCCGACTAGCGGGAGAACAGATACGCAGTATTTT
CSAIPTSGRTDTQYF
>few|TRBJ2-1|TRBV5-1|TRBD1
TGCGCCAGCAGCTTAACCAGGGGGCCTAACAATGAGCAGTTCTTC
CASSLTRGPNNEQFF
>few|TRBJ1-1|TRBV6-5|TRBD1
TGTGCCAGCAGTCGGACAGGGTTCGCTTTCTTT
CASSRTGFAFF
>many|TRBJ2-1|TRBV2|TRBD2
TGTGCCAGCAGTGTGTCTAGCGGGAGGGCCATTGGGTTCAATGAGCAGTTCTTC
CASSVSSGRAIGFNEQFF
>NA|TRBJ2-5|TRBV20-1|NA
TGCAGTGCTCCGGGCCGGTCGGGAGAGACCCAGTACTTC
CSAPGRSGETQYF
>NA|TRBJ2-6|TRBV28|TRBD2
TGTGCCAGCAGCCCAGGGACTAGATCTGGGGCCAACGTCCTGACTTTC
CASSPGTRSGANVLTF
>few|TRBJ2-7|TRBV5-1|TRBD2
TGCGCCAGCAGCGAAAGCGGGAGCGAGTACTTC
CASSESGSEYF
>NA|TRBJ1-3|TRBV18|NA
TGTGCCAGCTCACCACCGAGCGGAAACACCATATATTTT
CASSPPSGNTIYF
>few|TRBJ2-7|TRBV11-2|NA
TGTGCCAGCAGCCCCCTGGGGATGCAGTACTTC
CASSPLGMQYF
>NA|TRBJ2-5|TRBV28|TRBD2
TGTGCCAGCAGTTCTCGCGGGAGGGCCAAAGAGACCCAGTACTTC
CASSSRGRAKETQYF
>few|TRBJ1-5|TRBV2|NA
TGTGCCAGCAAGGGGTACAATCAGCCCCAGCATTTT
CASKGYNQPQHF
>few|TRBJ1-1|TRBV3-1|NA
TGTGCCAGCAGCTCGGGGACTGAAGCTTTCTTT
CASSSGTEAFF
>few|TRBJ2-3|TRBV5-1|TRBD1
TGCGCCAGCAATCCGGGACAGGGGGCCTTATGGGATACGCAGTATTTT
CASNPGQGALWDTQYF
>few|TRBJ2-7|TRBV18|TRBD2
TGTGCCAGCTCACCACAGAAGGCTAGCGGATCCTACGAGCAGTACTTC
CASSPQKASGSYEQYF